The clone carrying this T cell receptor beta chain has more than one count but fewer than ten. Study processing details: Reference gene primer amplification gave nucleated cell count estimates. TCRdb's table, derived via immunoSEQ multiplex PCR, lists solely in-frame clones and lacks some. The D gene and trimming were derived from the DNA, and the V and J assignments and clone size from that table. The table lists under 450,000 clones, over 75% of them singletons. This sample is drawn from a study of blood T cell repertoires in COVID-19. The germline V and J ends were trimmed by 0 bases and 7 bases, with 19 bases remaining between them. The CDR3 extends over 17 amino acids. Germline V gene sequence: CDR1 MNHEY, CDR2 SMNVEV (reference sequence).

The sequencing sample was made of peripheral blood. This sequence originates from a woman aged 40-49 years with COVID-19, enrolled during active disease. This chain connects TRBV27 to TRBJ1-3; maybe TRBD1 (5 bases). CDR3 sequence reads: CASSLSRYGGDSNTIYF. DNA for the CDR3: TGTGCCAGCAGTTTATCTAGGTACGGAGGGGATTCCAACACCATATATTTT.